This TCR beta chain was captured in a study of T cell changes during pregnancy in multiple sclerosis. The CDR3 has 14 amino acids. Germline V CDR1 and CDR2: SGHTA, FQGTGA. V dropped 5 bases and J dropped 3; count of bases not matched to a gene: 6. This clone appeared a few times. Only in-frame clones appear in the TCRdb table, and some are missing; sequencing was by immunoSEQ multiplex PCR. The sample holds 30,000 to 35,000 clones, 90% seen once. The sequenced sample was CD8+ T cells from peripheral blood mononuclear cells, obtained after pregnancy. The chain carries TRBV7-3 and TRBJ2-7; 8 positions match TRBD2. The TCR sequence derives from a female donor with multiple sclerosis, enrolled in a pregnancy study. This CDR3 is CASSPGGPGYEQYF. In nucleotides, the CDR3 is TGTGCCAGCAGCCCGGGGGGGCCGGGCTACGAGCAGTACTTC.